This paragraph reports one TCR beta chain. Its cognate antigen is unknown. The data are from a study of T cell responses to AZD1222 COVID-19 vaccine. Study outcomes and limitations: There were repertoire samples only from the period after the peak T cell response. Baseline serostatus was positive in only six AZD1222 recipients.

Pooling was applied to second doses at about 4 or about 12 weeks. This table comes from immunoSEQ multiplex PCR, and its TCRdb copy is limited to in-frame clones, with some not included. The repertoire has around 80,000 clones, 70% to 90% of them found once; the top ten carry around 9.3%. Trimming shortened V by 5 bases and J by 5 bases, and 3 bases separated the two germline ends. Per germline, CDR1 SNHLY and CDR2 FYNNEI. This CDR3 comprises 11 residues. The chain combines TRBV2 with TRBJ2-2; D not resolved. The sequence came from an adult who received the AZD1222 COVID-19 vaccine. This material consisted of peripheral blood, taken 28 days after the second AZD1222 dose. CDR3 sequence reads: CASSLTGELFF. The CDR3 region has the DNA TGTGCCAGCAGTCTGACCGGGGAGCTGTTTTTT.